The rows below give T cell receptor beta chains drawn from one sample of a study of cytomegalovirus exposure and HLA in healthy donors. Only in-frame clones appear in the TCRdb table, and some are missing; sequencing was by immunoSEQ multiplex PCR. The repertoire has about 65,000 clones, about 82% of them found once; the top ten carry about 4.7%. The sample consisted of PBMCs. These receptors all stem from a woman aged 25 to 39 in good health and CMV-seronegative. Each CDR3 is given with its conserved first and last residue. A D gene is named only where the DNA matches it firmly. Not every row has a clone size; where given, it reads once, few, many or a size class.

clone size | D gene | CDR3 length | J gene | V gene | CDR3 DNA | CDR3 protein
NA | NA | 12 | TRBJ2-3 | TRBV27 | TGTGCCAGCAGCCCCCAGGGTGGCACGCAGTATTTT | CASSPQGGTQYF
NA | NA | 18 | TRBJ1-6 | TRBV11-2 | TGTGCCAGCAGCTTAGACCTCCTGCGGGGGGCAATTAATTCACCCCTCCACTTT | CASSLDLLRGAINSPLHF
NA | TRBD1 | 14 | TRBJ1-1 | TRBV7-2 | TGTGCCAGCAGCTCACAGGGGATGCAAACTGAAGCTTTCTTT | CASSSQGMQTEAFF
NA | NA | 17 | TRBJ2-6 | TRBV30 | TGTGCCTGGAGTCCAGGTACCCAATGGGCGGGGGCCAACGTCCTGACTTTC | CAWSPGTQWAGANVLTF
NA | TRBD2 | 16 | TRBJ2-3 | TRBV4-2 | TGTGCCAGCAGCCAAAACCCTAGCGGGGGTGGAGATACGCAGTATTTT | CASSQNPSGGGDTQYF
few | TRBD1 | 13 | TRBJ1-2 | TRBV28 | TGTGCCAGCAGTCCGACAGGGGACGATGGCTACACCTTC | CASSPTGDDGYTF
NA | NA | 12 | TRBJ2-1 | TRBV27 | TGTGCCAGCGGGTTACTGAGGGATGAGCAGTTCTTC | CASGLLRDEQFF
once | TRBD2 | 15 | TRBJ2-3 | TRBV7-2 | TGTGCCAGCAGCACACTAGCGGGAGGACCAGATACGCAGTATTTT | CASSTLAGGPDTQYF
NA | NA | 14 | TRBJ1-3 | TRBV10-2 | TGCGCCAGCAGGACTCAGAGCTCTGGAAACACCATATATTTT | CASRTQSSGNTIYF
NA | TRBD2 | 13 | TRBJ2-7 | TRBV30 | TGTGCCTGGAGTCCGGGAGGGAGCGGCGAGCAGTACTTC | CAWSPGGSGEQYF
NA | NA | 14 | TRBJ1-2 | TRBV25-1 | TGTGCCAGCAGTGAATCGGGACAAAACTATGGCTACACCTTC | CASSESGQNYGYTF
NA | TRBD2 | 11 | TRBJ2-1 | TRBV20-1 | TGCAGTGCTAGAACCGGGACTAGGTTCCTCTTC | CSARTGTRFLF
NA | NA | 15 | TRBJ2-3 | TRBV4-2 | TGTGCCAGCAGCCAAGAGCCTAGCGGCACAGATACGCAGTATTTT | CASSQEPSGTDTQYF
NA | NA | 13 | TRBJ1-5 | TRBV30 | TGTGCCTGGAGACGAGATAGCAATCAGCCCCAGCATTTT | CAWRRDSNQPQHF
NA | TRBD1 | 13 | TRBJ1-2 | TRBV5-1 | TGCGCCAGCAGCTTACAGGGGGACTATGGCTACACCTTC | CASSLQGDYGYTF
NA | NA | 15 | TRBJ1-3 | TRBV30 | TGTGCCTGGAGTGTAGGACTTTCCTCTGGAAACACCATATATTTT | CAWSVGLSSGNTIYF
few | TRBD1 | 13 | TRBJ1-4 | TRBV6-5 | TGTGCCAGCAGTTCGACAGGGAGTGAAAAACTGTTTTTT | CASSSTGSEKLFF
few | TRBD1 | 14 | TRBJ2-7 | TRBV7-2 | TGTGCCACCGGCCCGGGACAGGGGTTCTACGAGCAGTACTTC | CATGPGQGFYEQYF
NA | NA | 12 | TRBJ1-6 | TRBV5-6 | TGTGCCAGCAGCGCGGATACTTCACCCCTCCACTTT | CASSADTSPLHF
NA | NA | 13 | TRBJ1-2 | TRBV5-1 | TGCGCCAGCAGCTTGTCAGGGCTCTATGGCTACACCTTC | CASSLSGLYGYTF
NA | NA | 13 | TRBJ1-2 | TRBV2 | TGTGCCAGCAGTGAAAGGGGATTGGATGGCTACACCTTC | CASSERGLDGYTF
few | TRBD1 | 15 | TRBJ2-2 | TRBV6-5 | TGTGCCAGCACCTGGGACAGGGGGATCACCGGGGAGCTGTTTTTT | CASTWDRGITGELFF
NA | NA | 13 | TRBJ2-1 | TRBV7-9 | TGTGCCAGCAGCTTAAGCTGGGGCGGTGAGCAGTTCTTC | CASSLSWGGEQFF
NA | TRBD1 | 15 | TRBJ1-2 | TRBV4-1 | TGCGCCAGCAGCCGAACAGGGGAGGCTAACTATGGCTACACCTTC | CASSRTGEANYGYTF